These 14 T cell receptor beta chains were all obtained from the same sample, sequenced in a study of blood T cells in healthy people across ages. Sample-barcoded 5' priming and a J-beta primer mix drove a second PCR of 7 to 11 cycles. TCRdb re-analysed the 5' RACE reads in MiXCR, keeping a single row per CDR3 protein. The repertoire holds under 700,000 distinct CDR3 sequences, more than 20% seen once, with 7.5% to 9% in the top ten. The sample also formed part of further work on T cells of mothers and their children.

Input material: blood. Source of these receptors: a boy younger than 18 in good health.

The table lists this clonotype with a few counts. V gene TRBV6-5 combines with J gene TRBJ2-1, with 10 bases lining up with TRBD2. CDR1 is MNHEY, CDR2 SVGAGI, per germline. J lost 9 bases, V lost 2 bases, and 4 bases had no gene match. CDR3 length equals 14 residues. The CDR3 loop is CASSYQRGGSEQFF. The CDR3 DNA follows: TGTGCCAGCAGTTACCAGCGGGGGGGCTCTGAGCAGTTCTTC.

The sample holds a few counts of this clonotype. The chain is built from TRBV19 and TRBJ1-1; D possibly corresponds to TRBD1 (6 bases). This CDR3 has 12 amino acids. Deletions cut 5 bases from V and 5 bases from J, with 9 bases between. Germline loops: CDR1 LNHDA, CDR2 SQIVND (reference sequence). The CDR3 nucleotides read TGTGCCAGTAGTCACAGGGCGACTGAAGCTTTCTTT. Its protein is CASSHRATEAFF.

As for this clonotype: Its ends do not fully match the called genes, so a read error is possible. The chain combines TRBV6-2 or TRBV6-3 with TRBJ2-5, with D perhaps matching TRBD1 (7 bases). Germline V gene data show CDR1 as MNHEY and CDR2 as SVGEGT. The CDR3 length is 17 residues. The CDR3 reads CASISGGLSDLQEAQYF. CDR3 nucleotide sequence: TGTGCCAGCATTTCAGGGGGACTCTCGGATCTCCAAGAGGCCCAGTACTTC.

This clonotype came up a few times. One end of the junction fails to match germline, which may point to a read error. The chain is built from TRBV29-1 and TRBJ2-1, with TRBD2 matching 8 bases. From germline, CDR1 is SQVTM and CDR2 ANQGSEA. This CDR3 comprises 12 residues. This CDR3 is CSSREGNNEQLF. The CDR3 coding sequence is TGCAGCTCACGGGAGGGGAACAATGAGCAGCTCTTC.

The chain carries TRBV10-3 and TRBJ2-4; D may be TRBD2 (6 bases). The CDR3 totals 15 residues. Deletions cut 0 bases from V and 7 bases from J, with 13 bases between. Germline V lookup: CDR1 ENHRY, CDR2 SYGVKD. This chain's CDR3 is CAISESTSGGNIQYF. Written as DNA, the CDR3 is TGTGCCATCAGTGAGTCGACTAGTGGGGGGAACATTCAGTACTTC.

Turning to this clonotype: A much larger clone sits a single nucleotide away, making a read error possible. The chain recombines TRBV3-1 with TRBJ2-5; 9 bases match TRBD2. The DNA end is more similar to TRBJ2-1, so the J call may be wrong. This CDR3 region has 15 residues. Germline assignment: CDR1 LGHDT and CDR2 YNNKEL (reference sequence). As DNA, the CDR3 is TGTGCCAGCAGCCAATCCTCGGGGACTAGCCCGGAGCAGTTCTTC. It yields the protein CASSQSSGTSPEQFF.

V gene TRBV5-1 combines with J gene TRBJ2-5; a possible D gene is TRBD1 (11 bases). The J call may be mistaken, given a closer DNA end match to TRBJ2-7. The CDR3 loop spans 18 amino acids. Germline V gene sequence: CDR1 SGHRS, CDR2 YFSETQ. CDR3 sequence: CASSFWTGGPSGSSEQYF. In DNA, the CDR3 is TGCGCCAGCAGCTTTTGGACAGGGGGCCCTAGCGGGAGCTCCGAGCAGTACTTC.

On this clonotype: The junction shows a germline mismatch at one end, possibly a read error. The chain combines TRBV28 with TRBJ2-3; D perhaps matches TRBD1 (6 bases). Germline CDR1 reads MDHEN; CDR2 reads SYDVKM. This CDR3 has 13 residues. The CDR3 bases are TGTGCCAGCAGTAACAGGGTACCAGATACGCGGTATTTT. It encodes CASSNRVPDTRYF.

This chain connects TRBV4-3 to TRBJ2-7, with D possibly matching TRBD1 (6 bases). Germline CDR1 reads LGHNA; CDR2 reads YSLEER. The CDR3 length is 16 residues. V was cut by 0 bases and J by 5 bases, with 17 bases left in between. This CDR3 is CASSQDLGRGSDEQYF. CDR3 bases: TGCGCCAGCAGCCAAGATTTGGGCAGGGGTAGCGACGAGCAGTACTTC.

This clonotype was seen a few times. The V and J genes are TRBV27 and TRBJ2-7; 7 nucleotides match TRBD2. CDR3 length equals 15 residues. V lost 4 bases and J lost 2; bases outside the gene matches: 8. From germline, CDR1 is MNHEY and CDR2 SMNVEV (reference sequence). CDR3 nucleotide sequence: TGTGCCAGCAGTTATTCCGGGGAGGGCACCTACGAGCAGTACTTC. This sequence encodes CASSYSGEGTYEQYF.

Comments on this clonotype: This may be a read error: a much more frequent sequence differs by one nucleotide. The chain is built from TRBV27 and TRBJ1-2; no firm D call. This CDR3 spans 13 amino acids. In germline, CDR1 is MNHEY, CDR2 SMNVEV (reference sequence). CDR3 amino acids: CAGSLSGAYGYTF. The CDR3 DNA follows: TGTGCCGGCAGTTTATCAGGCGCCTATGGCTACACCTTC.

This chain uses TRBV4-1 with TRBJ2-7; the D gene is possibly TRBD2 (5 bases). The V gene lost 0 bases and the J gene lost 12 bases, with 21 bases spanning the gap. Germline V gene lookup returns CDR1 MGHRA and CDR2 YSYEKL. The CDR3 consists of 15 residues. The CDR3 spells CASSQDSIAAGGLYF. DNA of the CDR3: TGCGCCAGCAGCCAAGATAGTATCGCGGCAGGAGGTTTGTACTTC.

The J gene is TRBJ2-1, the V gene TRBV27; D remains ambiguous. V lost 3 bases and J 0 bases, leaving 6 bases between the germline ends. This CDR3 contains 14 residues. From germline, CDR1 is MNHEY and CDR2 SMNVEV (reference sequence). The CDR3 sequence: CASSFSSSYNEQFF. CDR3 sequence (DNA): TGTGCCAGCAGTTTTTCGAGCTCCTACAATGAGCAGTTCTTC.

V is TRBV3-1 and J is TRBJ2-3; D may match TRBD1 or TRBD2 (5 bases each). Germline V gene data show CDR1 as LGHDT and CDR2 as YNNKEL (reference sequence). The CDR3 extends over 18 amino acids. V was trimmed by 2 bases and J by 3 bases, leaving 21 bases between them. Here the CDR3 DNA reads TGTGCCAGCAGCCAAAATACCGGGACCCCGATTGGGACAGATACGCAGTATTTT. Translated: CASSQNTGTPIGTDTQYF.